This T cell receptor beta chain appears in the sequencing data of a study of blood T cell repertoires in COVID-19 (dated by TCRdb to 2018 to 2020). Background for the entire study: Collaborator samples came from the United States, Italy and Spain and covered acute and convalescent phases of COVID-19. Where HLA class I and class II types were available, the types were taken from metadata supplied by the sample provider, not from assay-based typing. The samples were drawn from the first 160 participants of the ongoing ImmuneRACE study and from 1,254 subjects provided by 6 global collaborators. The prospective study material was composed of cDNA or gDNA derived from T cells, B-cell-depleted T cells, or PBMCs. The sample metadata nearly always contained a de-identified subject ID, COVID-19 status, age in years and sex. Subjects who had been exposed to COVID-19, were actively infected with it, or had recovered from it provided the deeply sampled blood TCRbeta repertoires that made up the dataset. The repertoires were released in a freely available public database intended as a resource for research on the immune response to SARS-CoV-2. Broader findings and caveats from the paper: How much clinical and demographic metadata was included differed by source and by participant, and the metadata was provided uncurated.

Collaborating institutions collected whole blood in K2EDTA tubes following their own protocols. For TCRbeta analysis, collaborators shipped samples in one of three forms: frozen whole blood, isolated PBMCs, or DNA extracted from either of those sample types. Reading from cysteine to phenylalanine, the CDR3 counts 17 amino acids. Only the CDR3 DNA is retained, 51 bases long and in frame from the first base. CDR1 and CDR2, per the germline V gene, are SGHRS and YFSETQ. For this chain, trimming is 0 bases at the V end and 5 bases at the J end, and the number of junction bases without a gene match is 7. For this clone: This clone's antigen is unknown. The input lacks base qualities; no much larger clone sits a single base away.

The immunoSEQ Assay, a bias-controlled multiplex PCR, was used to amplify TCRbeta CDR3 regions from genomic DNA. In the source study's methods: Within the assay, amplification of reference gene primers was used to estimate how many nucleated cells each sample contained. Sequence reads were collapsed and filtered to measure the absolute abundance of every unique TCRbeta CDR3 rearrangement. Productive Simpson clonality was computed per sample as the square root of Simpson's diversity index over productive rearrangements. The clones in this table, taken by TCRdb from immuneACCESS, are in-frame only. Not every clone is retained; where verified, under half of the shortfall comes from an unresolved V gene, and the cause of the rest is unknown. From that table come the V and J calls and clone size; the DNA was used to work out D and trimming. For this sample the table gives 30,000 to 45,000 clones, of which 81% were detected only once. Jointly, the top ten make up 42% of the sample.

The V and J genes are TRBV5-1 and TRBJ2-2, and TRBD1 aligns with 10 junction nucleotides. The sequence came from a human donor in a cohort sampled during active or convalescent COVID-19. The donor label of this sample is uncertain. Sequenced: peripheral blood. The DNA is as follows: TGCGCCAGCAGCTTGGAACCGGGACAGGGGAGAACCGGGGAGCTGTTTTTT. Translated, this is CASSLEPGQGRTGELFF. The entire variable domain, with the stretches around the CDR3 drawn from the reference TRBV5-1 and TRBJ2-2 proteins, is KAGVTQTPRYLIKTRGQQVTLSCSPISGHRSVSWYQQTPGQGLQFLFEYFSETQRNKGNFPGRFSGRQFSNSRSEMNVSTLELGDSALYLCASSLEPGQGRTGELFFGEGSRLTVL.